This T cell receptor (beta chain) appears in the sequencing data of a study of blood T cells in healthy people across ages. Study-wide background: Template switching retrieved approximately one barcoded beta molecule for each two T cells.

Per germline, CDR1 MNHEY and CDR2 SVGAGI. Trimming left V 5 bases short and J 5 bases short, with 13 bases between. This CDR3 comprises 13 residues. Together with a sample-barcoded 5' primer, a J-beta primer mix was included in a second PCR lasting roughly 6 to 12 cycles. TCRdb analysed the 5' RACE reads with MiXCR anew, one entry per CDR3 protein. The sample has hundreds of thousands of distinct CDR3 sequences; 35% to 50% are singletons. They isolated at least 6 million PBMCs from each sample. The chain joins TRBV6-5 to TRBJ2-7; D gene unclear. The sequence was collected from an elderly man in good health. The material sequenced was blood. As DNA, the CDR3 is TGTGCCAGCAGTGATGAGGTCGCGGACGAGCAGTACTTC. Protein sequence: CASSDEVADEQYF.